The source of this TCR beta chain is a study of blood T cell repertoires in COVID-19. The V end lost 3 bases, the J end lost 7 bases, and 15 bases lay between the germline ends. This CDR3 contains 14 residues. CDR1 is LGHNA and CDR2 is YSLEER in the germline V gene. The table came from immunoSEQ multiplex PCR; TCRdb's copy has only in-frame clones and leaves some out. The sample includes under 300,000 clones, around 84% of them seen just once. The material sequenced was peripheral blood. V and J are TRBV4-3 and TRBJ2-5, with D possibly being TRBD2 (6 bases). This TCR was sampled from a woman in her 70s with active or convalescent COVID-19. The CDR3 sequence is CASSQGGGIGTQYF. As DNA, the CDR3 is TGCGCCAGCAGCCAGGGCGGCGGGATCGGGACCCAGTACTTC.